This paragraph covers one T cell receptor beta chain sequence. Antigen specificity is unknown. Treatment specified: around 19 received Ad26.COV2.S at low or high dose, single or two shots; roughly five received placebo; per-sample allocation not given. Samples were taken on day 63 after the first vaccine or placebo injection. This Boston cohort included adults aged 18-55 years. The data stem from a study of Ad26.COV2.S vaccination and SARS-CoV-2 variants. Study summary: A participant enrolled in the COV1001 Ad26.COV2.S trial arm provided the sample. Study conclusions and caveats: In TCR breadth and depth analyses, total T cell responses may have been underestimated. Vaccine and placebo recipients had comparable breadth of non-spike TCRs.

Repertoires were generated with immunoSEQ multiplex PCR, while TCRdb's copy carries only in-frame clones and drops some. The sample yields about 410,000 clones, about 90% seen once. The CDR3 length is 11 residues. The V gene lost 5 bases and the J gene lost 6 bases, with 7 bases spanning the gap. The V gene's germline CDR1 is GTSNPN and CDR2 SVGIG (reference sequence). The chain links TRBV30 to TRBJ1-4; the D gene is possibly TRBD1 (5 bases). The TCR comes from a person between 18 and 65 years old who received the Ad26.COV2.S COVID-19 vaccine or a placebo. The specimen was peripheral blood, collected in a trial of Ad26.COV2.S vaccine versus placebo. Written as DNA, the CDR3 is TGTGCCTGGTCCAGGGATGAAAAACTGTTTTTT. It translates to CAWSRDEKLFF.